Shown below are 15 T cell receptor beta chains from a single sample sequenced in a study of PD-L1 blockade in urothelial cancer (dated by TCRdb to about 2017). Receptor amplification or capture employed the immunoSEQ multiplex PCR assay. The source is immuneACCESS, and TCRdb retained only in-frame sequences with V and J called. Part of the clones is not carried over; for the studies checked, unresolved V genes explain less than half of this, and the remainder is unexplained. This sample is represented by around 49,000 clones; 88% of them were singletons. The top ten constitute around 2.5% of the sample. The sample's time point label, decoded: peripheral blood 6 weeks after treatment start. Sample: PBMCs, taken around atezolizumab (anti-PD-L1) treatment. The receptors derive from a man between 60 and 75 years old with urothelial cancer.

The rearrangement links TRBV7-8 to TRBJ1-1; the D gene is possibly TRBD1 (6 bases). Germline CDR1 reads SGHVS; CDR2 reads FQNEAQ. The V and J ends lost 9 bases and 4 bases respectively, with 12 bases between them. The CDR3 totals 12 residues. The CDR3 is CARGGASTEAFF. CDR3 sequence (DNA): TGTGCCAGGGGGGGGGCAAGCACTGAAGCTTTCTTT.

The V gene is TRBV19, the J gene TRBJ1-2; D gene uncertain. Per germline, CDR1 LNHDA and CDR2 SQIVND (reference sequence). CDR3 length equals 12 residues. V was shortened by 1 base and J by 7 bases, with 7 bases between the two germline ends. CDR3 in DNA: TGTGCCAGTAGTATAGTGGGCTCTGGCTACACCTTC. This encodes CASSIVGSGYTF. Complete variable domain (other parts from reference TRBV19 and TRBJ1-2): DGGITQSPKYLFRKEGQNVTLSCEQNLNHDAMYWYRQDPGQGLRLIYYSQIVNDFQKGDIAEGYSVSREKKESFPLTVTSAQKNPTAFYLCASSIVGSGYTFGSGTRLTVV.

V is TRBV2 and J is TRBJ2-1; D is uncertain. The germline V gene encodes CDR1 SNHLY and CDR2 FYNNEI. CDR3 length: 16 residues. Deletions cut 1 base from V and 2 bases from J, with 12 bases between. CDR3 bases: TGTGCCAGCAGTGAAGAATCGGTATCACCCTACAATGAGCAGTTCTTC. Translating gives CASSEESVSPYNEQFF. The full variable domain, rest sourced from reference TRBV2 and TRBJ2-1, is EPEVTQTPSHQVTQMGQEVILRCVPISNHLYFYWYRQILGQKVEFLVSFYNNEISEKSEIFDDQFSVERPDGSNFTLKIRSTKLEDSAMYFCASSEESVSPYNEQFFGPGTRLTVL.

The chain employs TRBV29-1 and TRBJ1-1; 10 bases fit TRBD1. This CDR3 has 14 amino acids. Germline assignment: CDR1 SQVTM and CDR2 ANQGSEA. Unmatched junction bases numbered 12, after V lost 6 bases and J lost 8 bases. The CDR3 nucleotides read TGCAGCGTCGAGATACGACAGGGGGCCTTCGAAGCTTTCTTT. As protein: CSVEIRQGAFEAFF. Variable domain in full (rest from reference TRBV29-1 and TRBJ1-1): SAVISQKPSRDICQRGTSLTIQCQVDSQVTMMFWYRQQPGQSLTLIATANQGSEATYESGFVIDKFPISRPNLTFSTLTVSNMSPEDSSIYLCSVEIRQGAFEAFFGQGTRLTVV.

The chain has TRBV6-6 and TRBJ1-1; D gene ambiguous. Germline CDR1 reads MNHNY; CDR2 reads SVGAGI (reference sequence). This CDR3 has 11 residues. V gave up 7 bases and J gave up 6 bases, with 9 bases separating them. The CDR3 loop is CASILGAEAFF. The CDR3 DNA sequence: TGTGCCAGCATCCTGGGCGCTGAAGCTTTCTTT.

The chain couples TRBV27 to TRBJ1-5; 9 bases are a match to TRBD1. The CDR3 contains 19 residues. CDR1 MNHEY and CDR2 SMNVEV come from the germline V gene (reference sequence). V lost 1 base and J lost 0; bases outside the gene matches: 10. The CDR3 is CASSLLVSGQGPSNQPQHF. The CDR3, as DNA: TGTGCCAGCAGTTTATTGGTCTCGGGACAGGGCCCTAGCAATCAGCCCCAGCATTTT.

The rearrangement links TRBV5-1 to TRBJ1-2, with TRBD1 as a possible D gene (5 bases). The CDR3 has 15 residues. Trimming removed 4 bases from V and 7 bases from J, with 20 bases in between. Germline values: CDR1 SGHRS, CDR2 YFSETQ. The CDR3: CASSPTAGQAGGYTF. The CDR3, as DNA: TGCGCCAGCAGCCCGACGGCAGGGCAGGCCGGTGGCTACACCTTC.

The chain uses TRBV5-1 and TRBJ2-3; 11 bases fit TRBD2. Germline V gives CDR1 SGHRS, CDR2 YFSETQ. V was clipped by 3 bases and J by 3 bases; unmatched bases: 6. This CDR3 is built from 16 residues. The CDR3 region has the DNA TGCGCCAGCAGCTCTACTAGCGGGAGTTGGACAGATACGCAGTATTTT. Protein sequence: CASSSTSGSWTDTQYF.

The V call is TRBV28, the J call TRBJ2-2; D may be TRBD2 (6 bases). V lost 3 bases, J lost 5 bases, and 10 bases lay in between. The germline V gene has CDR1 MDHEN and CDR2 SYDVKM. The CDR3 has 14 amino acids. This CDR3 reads CASSFYRGTGELFF. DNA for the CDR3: TGTGCCAGCAGTTTCTACCGGGGGACCGGGGAGCTGTTTTTT.

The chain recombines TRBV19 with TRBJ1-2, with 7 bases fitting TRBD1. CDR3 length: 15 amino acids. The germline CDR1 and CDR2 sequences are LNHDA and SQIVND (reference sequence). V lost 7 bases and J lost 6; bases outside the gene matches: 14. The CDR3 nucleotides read TGTGCCAGTAACACCTGGCTCGACAGGGCCGATGGCTACACCTTC. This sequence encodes CASNTWLDRADGYTF.

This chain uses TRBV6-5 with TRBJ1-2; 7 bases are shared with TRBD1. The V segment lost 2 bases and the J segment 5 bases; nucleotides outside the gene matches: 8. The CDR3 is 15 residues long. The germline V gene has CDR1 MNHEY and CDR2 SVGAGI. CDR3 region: CASSYGAGTVYGYTF. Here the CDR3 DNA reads TGTGCCAGCAGTTACGGGGCCGGGACAGTGTATGGCTACACCTTC.

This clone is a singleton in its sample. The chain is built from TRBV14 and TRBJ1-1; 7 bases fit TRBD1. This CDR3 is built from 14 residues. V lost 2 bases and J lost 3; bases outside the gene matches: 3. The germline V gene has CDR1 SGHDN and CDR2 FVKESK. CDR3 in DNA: TGTGCCAGCAGCCAAAGACAGGGTCACACTGAAGCTTTCTTT. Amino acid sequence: CASSQRQGHTEAFF.

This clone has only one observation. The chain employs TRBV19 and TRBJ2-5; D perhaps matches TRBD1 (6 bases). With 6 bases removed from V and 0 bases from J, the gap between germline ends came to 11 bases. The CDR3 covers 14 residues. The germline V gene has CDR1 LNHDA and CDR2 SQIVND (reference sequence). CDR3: CASRRRQDQETQYF. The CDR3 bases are TGTGCCAGTAGACGTAGACAGGACCAAGAGACCCAGTACTTC.

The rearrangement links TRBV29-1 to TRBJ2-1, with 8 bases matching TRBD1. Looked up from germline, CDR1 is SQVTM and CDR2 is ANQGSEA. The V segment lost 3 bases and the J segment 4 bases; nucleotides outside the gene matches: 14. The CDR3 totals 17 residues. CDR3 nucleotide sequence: TGCAGCGTTGAGAACATGGGAAACAGGGGGAGGTACAATGAGCAGTTCTTC. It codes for CSVENMGNRGRYNEQFF.

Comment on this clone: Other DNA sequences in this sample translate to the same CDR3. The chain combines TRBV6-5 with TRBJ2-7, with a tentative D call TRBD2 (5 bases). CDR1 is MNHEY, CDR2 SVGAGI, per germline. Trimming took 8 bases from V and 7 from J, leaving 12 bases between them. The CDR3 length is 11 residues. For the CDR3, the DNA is TGTGCCAGCTCACGGGGTCGGGAGCAGTACTTC. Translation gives CASSRGREQYF.